This TCR beta chain came from a study of Graves' ophthalmopathy and Graves' hyperthyroidism. As for the study in general: Untreated patients at initial diagnosis provided peripheral blood.

Hyperthyroidism is called stable when no ophthalmopathy develops within 18 months of follow-up. The authors enrolled newly diagnosed hyperthyroidism patients aged 18 to 65 with under 2 months' duration. Study conclusions and caveats: A roughly 76% specificity and roughly 90% sensitivity were achieved by a 13-signature model that separated ophthalmopathy from stable hyperthyroidism.

For this clonotype: Its antigen is currently unknown.

The CDR3 loop spans 13 amino acids. The germline gives CDR1 SGHTA, CDR2 FQGNSA. The V end lost 1 base, the J end lost 6 bases, and 6 bases lay between the germline ends. RNA transcripts were the source from which TCR beta CDR3 regions were amplified. Second-round multiplex PCR followed a first-round RT-PCR using HTBI primers. Via MiXCR, TCRdb re-called the multiplex PCR reads, giving one row per CDR3 protein. The sample carries about 620,000 distinct CDR3 sequences, approximately 22% recorded once. The V and J genes are TRBV7-2 and TRBJ2-2; D uncertain. Specimen: peripheral blood. The sequence derives from a woman under 30 with stable Graves' hyperthyroidism. Some clones in this sample may be carry-over from other donors' samples. DNA for the CDR3: TGTGCCAGCAGCTTAGTTAGGGCCGGGGAGCTGTTTTTT. Protein sequence: CASSLVRAGELFF.